This entry lists 6 T cell receptor beta chains sequenced from one sample in a study of early T cells in non-severe SARS-CoV-2 infection. TCRdb processed the 5' RACE reads anew with MiXCR; each CDR3 protein has one entry. The sample carries around 81,000 distinct CDR3 sequences, 14% to 15% recorded once. Sequenced: whole blood. The source of these receptors is an adult who was a healthcare worker with PCR-confirmed SARS-CoV-2 infection or an uninfected control (not recorded which).

This clonotype was recorded at least ten times. The genes are TRBV20-1 and TRBJ1-3; maybe TRBD1 (5 bases). The CDR3 extends over 13 amino acids. Trimming shortened V by 4 bases and J by 4 bases, and 11 bases separated the two germline ends. From germline, CDR1 is DFQATT and CDR2 SNEGSKA (reference sequence). CDR3 protein: CSATGKYGNTIYF. The DNA of the CDR3 is TGCAGTGCTACAGGGAAGTACGGAAACACCATATATTTT.

This clonotype was observed at least ten times. The rearrangement uses TRBV2 and TRBJ2-7, with 7 positions matching TRBD1. V shed 9 bases and J 6 bases; nucleotides not matched to a gene: 8. The CDR3 loop spans 12 amino acids. Germline V gene sequence: CDR1 SNHLY, CDR2 FYNNEI. The CDR3 region has the DNA TGTGCCAGTCGCCTGACAGGGACCGAGCAGTACTTC. Translated, it gives CASRLTGTEQYF. Filled out from reference TRBV2 and TRBJ2-7, the complete variable domain reads EPEVTQTPSHQVTQMGQEVILRCVPISNHLYFYWYRQILGQKVEFLVSFYNNEISEKSEIFDDQFSVERPDGSNFTLKIRSTKLEDSAMYFCASRLTGTEQYFGPGTRLTVT.

The chain uses TRBV6-1 and TRBJ2-1, with 10 nucleotides matching TRBD2. V lost 6 bases to trimming and J lost 9 bases; unmatched junction nucleotides: 8. The CDR3 extends over 14 amino acids. Germline V gene sequence: CDR1 MNHNS, CDR2 SASEGT. As DNA, the CDR3 is TGTGCCAGCAGAAATAGCGGGGGGAGTGGTGAGCAGTTCTTC. As protein: CASRNSGGSGEQFF.

In this sample, this clonotype turned up a few times. This sequence joins TRBV28 and TRBJ2-4; 8 bases are a match to TRBD1. V lost 3 bases to trimming and J lost 9 bases; unmatched junction nucleotides: 4. Germline-derived CDR1 and CDR2 are MDHEN and SYDVKM. The length of the CDR3 is 13 residues. Here the CDR3 DNA reads TGTGCCAGCAGTTTCAGGGGGCAAGGCATTCAGTACTTC. Translation: CASSFRGQGIQYF.

This clonotype was counted many times. The rearrangement uses TRBV11-2 and TRBJ1-3; D gene uncertain. Germline V gives CDR1 SGHAT, CDR2 FQNNGV. The CDR3 sequence is 12 residues long. Trimming cost V 3 bases and J 1 base, with 1 base left between them. CDR3 DNA sequence: TGTGCCAGCAGCTTGTCTGGAAACACCATATATTTT. Protein product: CASSLSGNTIYF.

The chain is built from TRBV7-9 and TRBJ1-1; 8 bases match TRBD1. Per germline, CDR1 SEHNR and CDR2 FQNEAQ (reference sequence). The CDR3 spans 14 residues. J was trimmed by 4 bases and V by 3 bases; bases with no gene match: 4. The CDR3 spells CASSFRTGITEAFF. CDR3 sequence (DNA): TGTGCCAGCAGCTTCCGGACAGGGATCACTGAAGCTTTCTTT.